The sample holds many counts of the clone carrying this T cell receptor (beta chain). This entry is derived from a study of T cells after yellow fever vaccination. Study-wide context: Preparation used SMART-Seq v4 Ultra Low Input for the low-cell-number fractions.

Findings and limits, study-wide: At day 0, almost all vaccine-responding clonotypes escaped detection in the sorted memory subsets. Clonotypes shared by both compartments, CD4 and CD8, made up a small share.

MiXCR was run by TCRdb on the 5' RACE reads, yielding one entry per CDR3 protein. The table has under 15,000 distinct CDR3 sequences, about 7.1% seen once; the top ten hold more than 1.5%. Germline CDR1 SNHLY, CDR2 FYNNEI. The V end was cut by 8 bases, the J end by 7 bases, with 18 bases between. This CDR3 spans 15 amino acids. The source was PBMCs, either bulk or a sorted T-cell subset (CD4+, CD8+, memory, or dextramer-sorted; not recorded which), collected on the day of the yellow fever booster vaccination. This TCR was recovered from a man aged 18 to 30 who received the YFV17D yellow fever vaccine. The chain couples TRBV2 to TRBJ1-6, with D unclear. CDR3 in DNA: TGTGCCAGCTCAACGTTGGGTCGGTGGAATTCACCCCTCCACTTT. Its translation: CASSTLGRWNSPLHF.